These 20 T cell receptor beta chains were all obtained from the same sample, sequenced in a study of blood T cell repertoires in COVID-19. Libraries were prepared by immunoSEQ multiplex PCR; TCRdb keeps only in-frame clonotypes and omits some of them. The table records about 59,000 clones, 73% of them present only once. Material for sequencing was peripheral blood. These receptor sequences come from a woman aged 50 to 60 with active or convalescent COVID-19.

This clone appeared a few times. The chain joins TRBV3-1 (or the pseudogene TRBV3-2) to TRBJ2-1; possibly TRBD2 for D (6 bases). The V gene's germline CDR1 is LGHDT and CDR2 YNNKEL (reference sequence). Deletions cut 3 bases from V and 3 bases from J, with 12 bases between. The CDR3 covers 15 residues. The CDR3 loop is CASSQIGRVYNEQFF. CDR3 in DNA: TGTGCCAGCAGCCAGATCGGGAGAGTCTACAATGAGCAGTTCTTC.

The sample holds a few counts of this clone. The chain recombines TRBV18 with TRBJ2-7, with 10 bases that match TRBD1. CDR3 length equals 15 residues. V lost 6 bases and J lost 1; bases outside the gene matches: 6. CDR1 is KGHSH and CDR2 is LQKENI in the germline V gene. The CDR3 region has the DNA TGTGCCAGCTCGGGGGGACAGGGGATTTCCTACGAGCAGTACTTC. It encodes CASSGGQGISYEQYF.

The chain is built from TRBV28 and TRBJ2-7; D possibly corresponds to TRBD1 (6 bases). Between the trimmed V and J ends, which lost 4 bases and 3 bases, there was a span of 13 bases. Germline values: CDR1 MDHEN, CDR2 SYDVKM. The length of the CDR3 is 14 residues. The CDR3 DNA reads TGTGCCAGCAGTTCCGGGACAAGGGGCTACGAGCAGTACTTC. This gives the protein CASSSGTRGYEQYF. Supplemented by reference TRBV28 and TRBJ2-7, the full variable domain reads DVKVTQSSRYLVKRTGEKVFLECVQDMDHENMFWYRQDPGLGLRLIYFSYDVKMKEKGDIPEGYSVSREKKERFSLILESASTNQTSMYLCASSSGTRGYEQYFGPGTRLTVT.

In its sample, this clone was seen once. The V and J genes are TRBV7-9 and TRBJ2-1; 8 bases are shared with TRBD2. V shed 8 bases and J 5 bases; nucleotides not matched to a gene: 11. Looked up from germline, CDR1 is SEHNR and CDR2 is FQNEAQ (reference sequence). The CDR3 totals 15 residues. CDR3: CASQFPGGPHNEQFF. CDR3 bases: TGTGCCAGCCAATTTCCGGGAGGGCCCCACAATGAGCAGTTCTTC.

Turning to this clone: One junction end does not reproduce the germline sequence, and a read error may be involved. This chain connects TRBV7-2 to TRBJ1-6; 9 positions agree with TRBD1. The CDR3 loop spans 14 amino acids. Looked up from germline, CDR1 is SGHTA and CDR2 is FQGNSA. The CDR3 coding sequence is TGTGCCAGCACCTTACAGGGGGCCAATTCACCCCTCCACTTT. Translation gives CASTLQGANSPLHF.

The rearrangement links TRBV11-2 to TRBJ1-2; no reliable D call. Deletions cut 5 bases from V and 4 bases from J, with 11 bases between. Germline CDR1 and CDR2: SGHAT and FQNNGV. CDR3 length: 13 amino acids. The CDR3 coding sequence is TGTGCCAGCAGCCTAGCGGGGTCCTATGGCTACACCTTC. Amino acids: CASSLAGSYGYTF.

This clone was recorded only once. The J gene is TRBJ1-2, the V gene TRBV5-6; D is ambiguous. V lost 4 bases, J lost 0 bases, and 7 bases lay in between. The CDR3 runs to 13 residues. From germline, CDR1 is SGHDT and CDR2 YYEEEE. The CDR3 here is CASSPGANYGYTF. As DNA, the CDR3 is TGTGCCAGCAGCCCGGGAGCTAACTATGGCTACACCTTC.

CDR3 coding DNA: TGTGCCAGCAGCCATACTAGCGTCCTAGAGCAGTTCTTC. This codes for CASSHTSVLEQFF. The chain couples TRBV5-6 to TRBJ2-1, with 7 bases matching TRBD2. Germline CDR1 SGHDT, CDR2 YYEEEE. V was clipped by 4 bases and J by 10 bases; unmatched bases: 8. The CDR3 is 13 amino acids.

The genes are TRBV2 and TRBJ2-5; D not resolved. CDR3 length: 12 residues. Trimming cost V 4 bases and J 2 bases, with 5 bases left between them. CDR1 SNHLY and CDR2 FYNNEI come from the germline V gene. The CDR3 bases are TGTGCCAGCAGTGCCGGTCAAGAGACCCAGTACTTC. Protein: CASSAGQETQYF. The full variable domain, completed using reference TRBV2 and TRBJ2-5, is EPEVTQTPSHQVTQMGQEVILRCVPISNHLYFYWYRQILGQKVEFLVSFYNNEISEKSEIFDDQFSVERPDGSNFTLKIRSTKLEDSAMYFCASSAGQETQYFGPGTRLLVL.

This clone was counted once. The chain links TRBV18 to TRBJ2-3, with TRBD2 identical over 8 bases. Germline trimming cut 5 bases from V and 2 bases from J; bases unmatched to any gene: 6. There are 15 residues in the CDR3. CDR1 KGHSH and CDR2 LQKENI come from the germline V gene. The CDR3 DNA sequence: TGTGCCAGCTCATTTGCCGGGAGGGCCACAGATACGCAGTATTTT. Translating it yields CASSFAGRATDTQYF. Using reference TRBV18 and TRBJ2-3 for the parts outside the CDR3, the full variable domain is NAGVMQNPRHLVRRRGQEARLRCSPMKGHSHVYWYRQLPEEGLKFMVYLQKENIIDESGMPKERFSAEFPKEGPSILRIQQVVRGDSAAYFCASSFAGRATDTQYFGPGTRLTVL.

This clone is a singleton in its sample. The chain employs TRBV7-9 and TRBJ1-1, with TRBD1 as a possible D gene (6 bases). CDR3 length: 14 residues. The V gene's germline CDR1 is SEHNR and CDR2 FQNEAQ (reference sequence). V shed 1 base and J shed 6 bases, with 12 bases lying between them. The CDR3: CASSLVNRVAEAFF. The DNA for the CDR3 is TGTGCCAGCAGCTTAGTGAACAGGGTGGCTGAAGCTTTCTTT. Filled out from reference TRBV7-9 and TRBJ1-1, the complete variable domain reads DTGVSQNPRHKITKRGQNVTFRCDPISEHNRLYWYRQTLGQGPEFLTYFQNEAQLEKSRLLSDRFSAERPKGSFSTLEIQRTEQGDSAMYLCASSLVNRVAEAFFGQGTRLTVV.

The rearrangement joins TRBV11-2 to TRBJ1-6; no reliable D call. V was pared by 4 bases and J by 4 bases, with 14 bases between. The CDR3 loop spans 16 amino acids. CDR1 and CDR2 from the germline V gene are SGHAT and FQNNGV. CDR3 in DNA: TGTGCCAGCAGCTCTTCAAAAACCAGATATAATTCACCCCTCCACTTT. This translates into CASSSSKTRYNSPLHF.

J is TRBJ1-2 and V is TRBV18; TRBD1 is a possible D gene (5 bases). Trimming removed 2 bases at V and 7 bases at J, with 17 bases between. The CDR3 is 15 residues long. Per the germline V gene, CDR1 is KGHSH and CDR2 is LQKENI. The CDR3 DNA sequence: TGTGCCAGCTCACCAGGGGAAGCCAGGGATGGTGGCTACACCTTC. Its translation: CASSPGEARDGGYTF.

The CDR3 loop is CSAHQGNTIYF. CDR3 in DNA: TGCAGTGCTCACCAGGGAAACACCATATATTTT. The chain joins TRBV20-1 to TRBJ1-3, with D unresolved. Germline V gene data show CDR1 as DFQATT and CDR2 as SNEGSKA (reference sequence). CDR3 length equals 11 residues. Trimming stripped 5 bases from V and 4 bases from J, with 6 bases between.

V usage is TRBV7-9 and J usage is TRBJ1-1, with a tentative D call TRBD1 (5 bases). Trimming cost V 1 base and J 4 bases, with 10 bases left between them. This CDR3 is built from 14 residues. CDR1 is SEHNR, CDR2 FQNEAQ, per germline (reference sequence). The CDR3 DNA sequence: TGTGCCAGCAGCTTAGATGGCAGGGCCACTGAAGCTTTCTTT. Protein product: CASSLDGRATEAFF.

The sample holds a few counts of this clone. The gene calls are TRBV6-7 and TRBJ2-3; tentative D call: TRBD2 (6 bases). TRBV6-7 is marked as an open reading frame, function uncertain. V was shortened by 2 bases and J by 6 bases, with 18 bases between the two germline ends. CDR3 length equals 16 residues. CDR3 DNA sequence: TGTGCCAGCAGTTACATATCACCGGGAGACATGGATACGCAGTATTTT. Translated: CASSYISPGDMDTQYF.

The gene calls are TRBV27 and TRBJ1-1; no definite D call. Between the trimmed V and J ends, which lost 5 bases and 1 base, there was a span of 8 bases. This CDR3 has 13 residues. The germline V gene encodes CDR1 MNHEY and CDR2 SMNVEV (reference sequence). CDR3 amino acids: CASSARENTEAFF. In DNA form, the CDR3 reads TGTGCCAGCAGTGCCCGAGAGAACACTGAAGCTTTCTTT.

This rearrangement joins TRBV9 to TRBJ2-2, with TRBD2 matching over 12 bases. Germline assignment: CDR1 SGDLS and CDR2 YYNGEE. The CDR3 consists of 16 residues. The junction had 6 bases not matched to a gene; V was cut back by 4 bases and J by 5 bases. CDR3 residues: CASSPRLAGATGELFF. For the CDR3, the DNA is TGTGCCAGCAGCCCAAGACTAGCGGGAGCTACCGGGGAGCTGTTTTTT.

The rearrangement uses TRBV5-1 and TRBJ1-1; D may be TRBD1 (5 bases). Trimming stripped 2 bases from V and 5 bases from J, with 19 bases between. This CDR3 contains 16 residues. CDR1 SGHRS and CDR2 YFSETQ come from the germline V gene. The CDR3 DNA reads as TGCGCCAGCAGCTTCGATGGGGGGACGGGAGATACTGAAGCTTTCTTT. Protein product: CASSFDGGTGDTEAFF.

The J gene is TRBJ2-7, the V gene TRBV19; D perhaps matches TRBD2 (5 bases). The germline CDR1 and CDR2 sequences are LNHDA and SQIVND (reference sequence). The CDR3 runs 16 residues. V was cut by 5 bases and J by 1 base, with 18 bases left in between. The CDR3 coding sequence is TGTGCCAGTAGTCCCTCAGCCTCAGGACTTTCCTACGAGCAGTACTTC. As protein: CASSPSASGLSYEQYF.